The 22 T cell receptor beta chains listed next were all sequenced from one sample in a study of cytomegalovirus exposure and HLA in healthy donors. Researchers ran the PCR with 60 Vbeta and 13 Jbeta primers. Here immunoSEQ multiplex PCR was the method, and the copy in TCRdb shows in-frame clones only, minus some. This sample has 120,000 or so clones, with about 8% found just once. The specimen sequenced was PBMCs. These receptors originate from a woman aged 40 to 50 in good health and CMV-seropositive.

CDR3 in DNA: TGTGCCAGCAGCCAGGGGATTGAAGCTTTCTTT. Its translation: CASSQGIEAFF. The J gene is TRBJ1-1, the V gene TRBV28, with a weak D call TRBD1 (6 bases). Germline loops: CDR1 MDHEN, CDR2 SYDVKM. Trimming pared 6 bases from V and 7 bases from J, leaving 9 bases between. CDR3 length: 11 residues.

This clone was seen only a few times. The chain recombines TRBV6-5 with TRBJ1-6; 7 bases are a match to TRBD1. V was clipped by 7 bases and J by 9 bases; unmatched bases: 9. The CDR3 is 14 amino acids. Germline lookup yields CDR1 MNHEY and CDR2 SVGAGI. CDR3 nucleotide sequence: TGTGCCAGCACTCTGGACAGGCGCGGTTCACCCCTCCACTTT. It encodes CASTLDRRGSPLHF.

This chain connects TRBV9 to TRBJ2-3; 11 positions match TRBD2. The V gene's germline CDR1 is SGDLS and CDR2 YYNGEE. The CDR3 runs 16 residues. V trimming: 2 bases; J trimming: 5 bases; junction bases outside the gene matches: 7. The DNA of the CDR3 is TGTGCCAGCAGCGTTCGACTAGCGGGGAGGGGAGATACGCAGTATTTT. Its translation: CASSVRLAGRGDTQYF.

This clone appeared many times. The rearrangement links TRBV2 to TRBJ1-6; D is unresolved. The CDR3 extends over 12 amino acids. Germline assignment: CDR1 SNHLY and CDR2 FYNNEI. Trimming took off 9 bases at V and 9 bases at J, with 12 bases between the two ends. CDR3 in DNA: TGTGCCAGGCGTAGCATGGGTTCACCCCTCCACTTT. It specifies CARRSMGSPLHF.

The rearrangement uses TRBV30 and TRBJ1-5, with unresolved D. Germline CDR1 reads GTSNPN; CDR2 reads SVGIG (reference sequence). CDR3 length: 16 residues. V lost 4 bases, J lost 2 bases, and 18 bases lay in between. CDR3 coding DNA: TGTGCCTGGACCCCTCGGGCGTCCGGGGGCAATCAGCCCCAGCATTTT. This gives the protein CAWTPRASGGNQPQHF.

This chain joins TRBV29-1 and TRBJ2-5, with 7 bases lining up with TRBD1. J was trimmed by 4 bases and V by 2 bases; bases with no gene match: 7. Germline assignment: CDR1 SQVTM and CDR2 ANQGSEA. The CDR3 covers 14 residues. CDR3 sequence: CSVERQGTPETQYF. The CDR3, as DNA: TGCAGCGTTGAAAGACAGGGAACCCCAGAGACCCAGTACTTC.

The chain has TRBV18 and TRBJ1-1; 8 nucleotides match TRBD1. The V and J ends lost 2 bases and 2 bases, in that order; junction bases with no gene match: 1. The CDR3 totals 14 residues. Germline CDR1 is KGHSH and CDR2 is LQKENI. In nucleotides, the CDR3 is TGTGCCAGCTCACCAGACAGGGGCAACACTGAAGCTTTCTTT. Its translation is CASSPDRGNTEAFF.

This clone was seen only a few times. The chain carries TRBV28 and TRBJ2-7; unclear D gene. Germline CDR1 and CDR2: MDHEN and SYDVKM. CDR3 length: 13 amino acids. V was pared by 2 bases and J by 6 bases, with 11 bases between. The DNA of the CDR3 is TGTGCCAGCAGTTTAGGGCTCCTCGGCGAGCAGTACTTC. This translates into CASSLGLLGEQYF. Based on the CDR3 plus reference TRBV28 and TRBJ2-7, the full variable domain is DVKVTQSSRYLVKRTGEKVFLECVQDMDHENMFWYRQDPGLGLRLIYFSYDVKMKEKGDIPEGYSVSREKKERFSLILESASTNQTSMYLCASSLGLLGEQYFGPGTRLTVT.

This rearrangement joins TRBV28 to TRBJ1-4; no definite D call. CDR1 is MDHEN and CDR2 is SYDVKM in the germline V gene. The V gene lost 2 bases and the J gene lost 1 base, with 23 bases spanning the gap. The CDR3 loop spans 20 amino acids. CDR3 nucleotide sequence: TGTGCCAGCAGTTTAGGTGACACCCTACTTAGTGATGGAACTAATGAAAAACTGTTTTTT. Translated, it gives CASSLGDTLLSDGTNEKLFF. Based on the CDR3 plus reference TRBV28 and TRBJ1-4, the full variable domain is DVKVTQSSRYLVKRTGEKVFLECVQDMDHENMFWYRQDPGLGLRLIYFSYDVKMKEKGDIPEGYSVSREKKERFSLILESASTNQTSMYLCASSLGDTLLSDGTNEKLFFGSGTQLSVL.

The chain carries TRBV27 and TRBJ1-5; the D is unclear. Deletions cut 3 bases from V and 2 bases from J, with 5 bases between. The germline V gene has CDR1 MNHEY and CDR2 SMNVEV (reference sequence). The CDR3 has 13 residues. For the CDR3, the DNA is TGTGCCAGCAGTTTCCGTGGCAATCAGCCCCAGCATTTT. This encodes CASSFRGNQPQHF.

This chain uses TRBV7-9 with TRBJ2-1; D gene uncertain. Trimming cost V 0 bases and J 6 bases, with 15 bases left between them. The CDR3 sequence is 16 residues long. Germline V gene sequence: CDR1 SEHNR, CDR2 FQNEAQ (reference sequence). The CDR3 region is CASSLATTTNSNEQFF. Here the CDR3 DNA reads TGTGCCAGCAGCTTAGCGACCACGACCAACAGCAATGAGCAGTTCTTC.

This clone showed up just a few times. J is TRBJ1-1 and V is TRBV6-1; D uncertain. Germline-derived CDR1 and CDR2 are MNHNS and SASEGT. The V gene lost 7 bases and the J gene lost 0 bases, with 12 bases spanning the gap. The CDR3 loop spans 14 amino acids. CDR3 in amino acids: CASTFTEMNTEAFF. The CDR3 DNA reads as TGTGCCAGCACTTTTACAGAGATGAACACTGAAGCTTTCTTT.

The rearrangement uses TRBV4-1 and TRBJ1-1, with D possibly matching TRBD1 (5 bases). With 1 base removed from V and 3 bases from J, the gap between germline ends came to 15 bases. CDR1 MGHRA and CDR2 YSYEKL come from the germline V gene. The CDR3 has 16 amino acids. Here the CDR3 DNA reads TGCGCCAGCAGCCAAGCTGGGGGGGTCCGACACACTGAAGCTTTCTTT. It codes for CASSQAGGVRHTEAFF.

V and J are TRBV6-5 and TRBJ1-2, with D perhaps matching TRBD1 (5 bases). Germline V lookup: CDR1 MNHEY, CDR2 SVGAGI. The length of the CDR3 is 13 residues. Trimming shortened V by 10 bases and J by 7 bases, and 19 bases separated the two germline ends. CDR3 in DNA: TGTGCCACCTCACCCCCAGGGAGGGCTGGCTACACCTTC. Encoded protein: CATSPPGRAGYTF.

This sequence joins TRBV2 and TRBJ2-7; no clear D gene. CDR3 length: 11 residues. Trimming removed 4 bases at V and 5 bases at J, with 6 bases between. The germline CDR1 and CDR2 sequences are SNHLY and FYNNEI. The CDR3 sequence: CASSGHHEQYF. CDR3 sequence (DNA): TGTGCCAGCAGTGGGCACCACGAGCAGTACTTC.

The chain recombines TRBV5-6 with TRBJ2-3; D is ambiguous. This CDR3 has 14 amino acids. Trimming left V 4 bases short and J 5 bases short, with 14 bases between. Germline CDR1 and CDR2: SGHDT and YYEEEE. The CDR3 region is CASSLWWLRDTQYF. In DNA, the CDR3 is TGTGCCAGCAGCCTATGGTGGTTAAGAGATACGCAGTATTTT.

A few counts support this clone. V usage is TRBV9 and J usage is TRBJ1-3; no clear D. The V and J ends lost 0 bases and 4 bases respectively, with 14 bases between them. CDR1 is SGDLS, CDR2 YYNGEE, per germline. The CDR3 sequence is 16 residues long. In DNA, the CDR3 is TGTGCCAGCAGCGTAGTCTCGGGTATCCCCGGAAACACCATATATTTT. This encodes CASSVVSGIPGNTIYF.

The V and J genes are TRBV21-1 and TRBJ1-2; the tabulated D call, TRBD1, remains unverified against the DNA. TRBV21-1 is described as a pseudogene. The length of the CDR3 is 13 residues. DNA of the CDR3: TGTGCCAGCAGCACCTGGACAGGGCTGCGCTACACCTTC. It encodes CASSTWTGLRYTF.

This clone came up a few times. The chain links TRBV5-1 to TRBJ2-3, with a weak D call TRBD2 (5 bases). The CDR3 length is 14 residues. CDR1 is SGHRS, CDR2 YFSETQ, per germline. Trimming pared 1 base from V and 6 bases from J, leaving 12 bases between. As DNA, the CDR3 is TGCGCCAGCAGCTTGACCGGACTGGGGGATACGCAGTATTTT. It specifies CASSLTGLGDTQYF. Full variable domain (missing parts from reference TRBV5-1 and TRBJ2-3): KAGVTQTPRYLIKTRGQQVTLSCSPISGHRSVSWYQQTPGQGLQFLFEYFSETQRNKGNFPGRFSGRQFSNSRSEMNVSTLELGDSALYLCASSLTGLGDTQYFGPGTRLTVL.

This clone was seen a handful of times. The chain employs TRBV6-5 and TRBJ1-3; D is perhaps TRBD1 (5 bases). The CDR3 runs to 16 residues. CDR1 is MNHEY and CDR2 is SVGAGI in the germline V gene. Between the trimmed V and J ends, which lost 2 bases and 0 bases, there was a span of 11 bases. The CDR3 coding sequence is TGTGCCAGCAGTTACAGGGGTCAGGTCTCTGGAAACACCATATATTTT. Translating it yields CASSYRGQVSGNTIYF.

The gene calls are TRBV10-3 and TRBJ2-2; tentatively, D is TRBD1 (6 bases). The V end was cut by 4 bases, the J end by 2 bases, with 14 bases between. The CDR3 loop spans 16 amino acids. Germline V gene lookup returns CDR1 ENHRY and CDR2 SYGVKD. CDR3 residues: CAISGRGLINTGELFF. The CDR3 DNA is TGTGCCATCAGTGGCAGGGGATTAATAAACACCGGGGAGCTGTTTTTT.

The CDR3 DNA reads TGTGCCATCAGTGGTAGCTCTTCTAACACCGGGGAGCTGTTTTTT. Translated: CAISGSSSNTGELFF. The rearrangement uses TRBV10-3 and TRBJ2-2; D not resolved. Trimming removed 4 bases from V and 2 bases from J, with 11 bases in between. The CDR3 sequence is 15 residues long. The germline gives CDR1 ENHRY, CDR2 SYGVKD.